These 30 T cell receptor beta chains share one sample of origin, sequenced in a study of a mutant IDH1 vaccine in newly diagnosed glioma. Assay used: immunoSEQ multiplex PCR; TCRdb lists only in-frame clones, some missing. The repertoire holds more than 80,000 clones, with 83% as singletons. The sample's time point: baseline, week 1 (first vaccination visit). Treatment defined: pre-vaccination baseline after standard-of-care therapy. Material: PBMCs, obtained from a glioma patient treated with radiotherapy, temozolomide or both. These receptor sequences come from a woman aged 50 to 65 with glioma.

This clone was recorded once. The gene calls are TRBV4-3 and TRBJ1-3; TRBD1 matches 7 bases. In germline, CDR1 is LGHNA, CDR2 YSLEER. This CDR3 contains 16 residues. V lost 6 bases, J lost 2 bases, and 10 bases stayed unmatched. The CDR3 loop is CASRKDPQGAGNTIYF. CDR3 DNA: TGCGCCAGCAGGAAAGATCCCCAGGGGGCTGGAAACACCATATATTTT.

The rearrangement joins TRBV27 to TRBJ2-2, with TRBD1 matching over 8 bases. This CDR3 has 15 residues. J lost 1 base, V lost 6 bases, and 4 bases had no gene match. CDR1 MNHEY and CDR2 SMNVEV come from the germline V gene (reference sequence). The DNA for the CDR3 is TGTGCCAGCAGCCGCGGGACAGGGAACACCGGGGAGCTGTTTTTT. Translation: CASSRGTGNTGELFF.

The V gene is TRBV5-1, the J gene TRBJ1-4; D remains unclear. The CDR3 loop spans 11 amino acids. Looked up from germline, CDR1 is SGHRS and CDR2 is YFSETQ. V was clipped by 6 bases and J by 4 bases, with 4 bases between them. For the CDR3, the DNA is TGCGCCAGCAAGGGTAATGAAAAACTGTTTTTT. It translates to CASKGNEKLFF.

The V gene is TRBV29-1, the J gene TRBJ2-3; the D gene is possibly TRBD2 (5 bases). The ends were cut back, 5 bases at V and 13 bases at J, with 22 bases in the middle. Germline V gives CDR1 SQVTM, CDR2 ANQGSEA. This CDR3 region has 13 residues. The CDR3 protein is CSVLEDYGYWEYF. The CDR3 DNA reads as TGCAGCGTTCTCGAAGACTATGGCTATTGGGAGTATTTT.

The V gene is TRBV7-8, the J gene TRBJ1-1, with D unclear. The CDR3 spans 11 residues. The ends were cut back, 3 bases at V and 12 bases at J, with 11 bases in the middle. CDR1 and CDR2 from the germline V gene are SGHVS and FQNEAQ. CDR3 DNA sequence: TGTGCCAGCAGCTTTAAACATGAGACTTTCTTT. This translates into CASSFKHETFF.

V and J are TRBV18 and TRBJ1-4; 7 bases are shared with TRBD1. The CDR3 is made up of 14 amino acids. Germline CDR1 KGHSH, CDR2 LQKENI. The trim removed 1 base at V and 4 bases at J, leaving 0 bases unmatched. The CDR3 DNA reads TGTGCCAGCTCACCACGGGACAGTAATGAAAAACTGTTTTTT. Translating gives CASSPRDSNEKLFF.

This chain links TRBV6-1 with TRBJ2-7; D gene unclear. The CDR3 is 14 amino acids. The V and J ends lost 5 bases and 1 base respectively, with 12 bases between them. Germline CDR1 and CDR2: MNHNS and SASEGT. The CDR3 coding sequence is TGTGCCAGCAGTTCAACCTCAGCTTCCTACGAGCAGTACTTC. Encoded protein: CASSSTSASYEQYF.

In this sample, this clone turned up a few times. DNA for the CDR3: TGTGCCAGCAGCCCGACCCGGACCACGTTCCTTGAAGCTTTCTTT. Residues: CASSPTRTTFLEAFF. V and J are TRBV7-2 and TRBJ1-1; D is undetermined. CDR1 is SGHTA, CDR2 FQGNSA, per germline. CDR3 length equals 15 residues. V was clipped by 5 bases and J by 7 bases, with 20 bases between them.

This rearrangement joins TRBV6-6 to TRBJ2-4; D call uncertain. The CDR3 totals 14 residues. Trimming pared 6 bases from V and 2 bases from J, leaving 11 bases between. Germline V gene lookup returns CDR1 MNHNY and CDR2 SVGAGI (reference sequence). The CDR3 region has the DNA TGTGCCAGCAGCTCCGAACTGCCCAAAAACATTCAGTACTTC. Protein: CASSSELPKNIQYF.

This clone was counted only a few times. V is TRBV19 and J is TRBJ1-2; D is perhaps TRBD1 (5 bases). The germline V gene encodes CDR1 LNHDA and CDR2 SQIVND (reference sequence). V was shortened by 7 bases and J by 8 bases, with 14 bases between the two germline ends. The CDR3 spans 12 residues. The CDR3 bases are TGTGCCAGTACCACAGGAGGGACCGGCTACACCTTC. This encodes CASTTGGTGYTF.

This clone was found once. The chain recombines TRBV4-1 with TRBJ1-6; D may be TRBD1 (5 bases). Trimming cost V 0 bases and J 9 bases, with 15 bases left between them. Germline assignment: CDR1 MGHRA and CDR2 YSYEKL. The CDR3 sequence is 16 residues long. The CDR3 protein is CASSQEFPGFGSPLHF. CDR3 sequence (DNA): TGCGCCAGCAGCCAAGAGTTTCCAGGGTTTGGTTCACCCCTCCACTTT.

The CDR3 sequence: CAWSVQGTGYSYNEQFF. The CDR3 DNA sequence: TGTGCCTGGAGTGTACAGGGGACAGGGTACTCCTACAATGAGCAGTTCTTC. The chain has TRBV30 and TRBJ2-1, with TRBD1 matching 9 bases. The CDR3 consists of 17 residues. Germline trimming cut 0 bases from V and 0 bases from J; bases unmatched to any gene: 6. CDR1 is GTSNPN and CDR2 is SVGIG in the germline V gene (reference sequence).

This chain joins TRBV2 and TRBJ2-6; D is ambiguous. Per the germline V gene, CDR1 is SNHLY and CDR2 is FYNNEI. The V end was cut by 7 bases, the J end by 0 bases, with 7 bases between. The CDR3 covers 14 residues. The CDR3, as DNA: TGTGCCAGCACCCGGATCTCTGGGGCCAACGTCCTGACTTTC. As protein: CASTRISGANVLTF.

The V and J genes are TRBV9 and TRBJ2-2; no reliable D call. Germline CDR1 is SGDLS and CDR2 is YYNGEE. Trimming pared 1 base from V and 9 bases from J, leaving 10 bases between. CDR3 length: 13 amino acids. The CDR3 bases are TGTGCCAGCAGCGTATCGCCCCACCGGGAGCTGTTTTTT. Translating it yields CASSVSPHRELFF.

CDR3 sequence (DNA): TGTGCCAGCACCCAAAGGGGGGCTAACACCGGGGAGCTGTTTTTT. This codes for CASTQRGANTGELFF. The chain has TRBV27 and TRBJ2-2, with D perhaps assigned TRBD1 or TRBD2 (6 bases each). Trimming left V 7 bases short and J 2 bases short, with 14 bases between. This CDR3 contains 15 residues. CDR1 and CDR2 (germline): MNHEY, SMNVEV (reference sequence).

The chain joins TRBV5-6 to TRBJ1-2; no definite D call. V was cut by 0 bases and J by 5 bases, with 14 bases left in between. This CDR3 is 15 amino acids long. Germline V gene lookup returns CDR1 SGHDT and CDR2 YYEEEE. The CDR3, as DNA: TGTGCCAGCAGCTTGGCGGGGTGGGGAGCGTATGGCTACACCTTC. Its translation is CASSLAGWGAYGYTF.

The rearrangement uses TRBV5-6 and TRBJ2-5; D is perhaps TRBD1 (5 bases). Per germline, CDR1 SGHDT and CDR2 YYEEEE. Trimming shortened V by 2 bases and J by 5 bases, and 10 bases separated the two germline ends. This CDR3 has 13 amino acids. CDR3 sequence: CASSFQGGETQYF. Here the CDR3 DNA reads TGTGCCAGCAGCTTCCAGGGTGGGGAGACCCAGTACTTC. Complete variable domain (other parts from reference TRBV5-6 and TRBJ2-5): DAGVTQSPTHLIKTRGQQVTLRCSPKSGHDTVSWYQQALGQGPQFIFQYYEEEERQRGNFPDRFSGHQFPNYSSELNVNALLLGDSALYLCASSFQGGETQYFGPGTRLLVL.

The genes are TRBV11-3 and TRBJ1-2, with a weak D call TRBD1 (5 bases). The CDR3 extends over 15 amino acids. Trimming shortened V by 5 bases and J by 5 bases, and 18 bases separated the two germline ends. Looked up from germline, CDR1 is SGHNT and CDR2 is YENEEA. CDR3 DNA sequence: TGTGCCAGCAGCCCCGGGGGAACAGGCGAATATGGCTACACCTTC. Protein product: CASSPGGTGEYGYTF. Full variable domain (rest looked up from reference TRBV11-3 and TRBJ1-2): EAGVVQSPRYKIIEKKQPVAFWCNPISGHNTLYWYLQNLGQGPELLIRYENEEAVDDSQLPKDRFSAERLKGVDSTLKIQPAELGDSAVYLCASSPGGTGEYGYTFGSGTRLTVV.

The chain joins TRBV30 to TRBJ2-3, with TRBD2 identical over 9 bases. Germline values: CDR1 GTSNPN, CDR2 SVGIG (reference sequence). The length of the CDR3 is 13 residues. J was trimmed by 6 bases and V by 8 bases; bases with no gene match: 9. CDR3 residues: CAGQRGVTDTQYF. The CDR3 DNA reads TGTGCCGGTCAGCGGGGGGTAACTGATACGCAGTATTTT.

The rearrangement uses TRBV19 and TRBJ1-5, with TRBD1 as a possible D gene (5 bases). The CDR3 runs to 17 residues. Per germline, CDR1 LNHDA and CDR2 SQIVND (reference sequence). Trimming removed 3 bases from V and 5 bases from J, with 20 bases in between. The CDR3 sequence is CASSIGTGRFIDQPQHF. The CDR3 region has the DNA TGTGCCAGTAGTATCGGCACGGGACGGTTTATCGATCAGCCCCAGCATTTT.

The V and J genes are TRBV28 and TRBJ2-7; the D is unclear. Germline V CDR1 and CDR2: MDHEN, SYDVKM. The CDR3 runs 13 residues. V was trimmed by 2 bases and J by 4 bases, leaving 9 bases between them. CDR3 in amino acids: CASSLPGRYEQYF. For the CDR3, the DNA is TGTGCCAGCAGTTTACCTGGTAGGTACGAGCAGTACTTC.

This clone has a handful of counts. The genes are TRBV9 and TRBJ1-1; D is unresolved. The CDR3 consists of 14 residues. Germline V CDR1 and CDR2: SGDLS, YYNGEE. The V end was cut by 0 bases, the J end by 0 bases, with 6 bases between. As DNA, the CDR3 is TGTGCCAGCAGCGTAGGTGTAATGAACACTGAAGCTTTCTTT. It encodes CASSVGVMNTEAFF.

This clone was seen a handful of times. The chain employs TRBV6-1 and TRBJ1-6, with D uncertain. Germline values: CDR1 MNHNS, CDR2 SASEGT. Deletions cut 4 bases from V and 6 bases from J, with 7 bases between. CDR3 length: 13 amino acids. CDR3 sequence reads: CASSAVVNSPLHF. The CDR3 DNA reads as TGTGCCAGCAGTGCTGTGGTTAATTCACCCCTCCACTTT.

This sequence joins TRBV18 and TRBJ2-2; D uncertain. The CDR3 is 11 amino acids. V lost 3 bases, J lost 4 bases, and 0 bases lay in between. Germline-derived CDR1 and CDR2 are KGHSH and LQKENI. CDR3 sequence reads: CASSPTGELFF. The CDR3 bases are TGTGCCAGCTCACCCACCGGGGAGCTGTTTTTT.

The chain carries TRBV19 and TRBJ2-7; TRBD1 aligns across 8 bases. Germline CDR1 reads LNHDA; CDR2 reads SQIVND (reference sequence). V was pared by 3 bases and J by 0 bases, with 7 bases of the junction left unmatched. This CDR3 region has 16 residues. CDR3 amino acids: CASSILVGTGSYEQYF. The CDR3, as DNA: TGTGCCAGTAGTATTTTAGTAGGGACAGGCTCCTACGAGCAGTACTTC.

The gene calls are TRBV2 and TRBJ2-4, with TRBD1 matching 7 bases. The germline V gene encodes CDR1 SNHLY and CDR2 FYNNEI. Trimming removed 0 bases from V and 7 bases from J; junction bases left unmatched: 9. This CDR3 region has 16 residues. CDR3 protein: CASSEAGGIGRNIQYF. As DNA, the CDR3 is TGTGCCAGCAGTGAAGCAGGGGGCATCGGTAGGAACATTCAGTACTTC.

V gene TRBV2 combines with J gene TRBJ2-1; perhaps TRBD2 as D (5 bases). This CDR3 region has 15 residues. In germline, CDR1 is SNHLY, CDR2 FYNNEI. The V end was cut by 7 bases, the J end by 2 bases, with 15 bases between. The CDR3 protein is CASNELDSTYNEQFF. Written as DNA, the CDR3 is TGTGCCAGCAACGAACTGGACTCTACCTACAATGAGCAGTTCTTC. The full variable domain, in which reference TRBV2 and TRBJ2-1 provide the parts outside the CDR3, is EPEVTQTPSHQVTQMGQEVILRCVPISNHLYFYWYRQILGQKVEFLVSFYNNEISEKSEIFDDQFSVERPDGSNFTLKIRSTKLEDSAMYFCASNELDSTYNEQFFGPGTRLTVL.

This chain connects TRBV19 to TRBJ1-1; D may be TRBD1 (5 bases). CDR1 is LNHDA, CDR2 SQIVND, per germline (reference sequence). The CDR3 is made up of 14 amino acids. V was cut by 6 bases and J by 1 base, with 12 bases left in between. Here the CDR3 reads CASRPGRSNTEAFF. CDR3 sequence (DNA): TGTGCCAGTAGGCCGGGACGTTCGAACACTGAAGCTTTCTTT.

J is TRBJ2-5 and V is TRBV14; D call uncertain. Between the trimmed V and J ends, which lost 4 bases and 1 base, there was a span of 16 bases. CDR3 size: 16 residues. Germline V gene data show CDR1 as SGHDN and CDR2 as FVKESK. The CDR3 DNA reads TGTGCCAGCAGCCTATATAATGGGCGGATCCAAGAGACCCAGTACTTC. Translation: CASSLYNGRIQETQYF.

The chain couples TRBV18 to TRBJ1-2, with D unresolved. This CDR3 is 17 amino acids long. CDR1 KGHSH and CDR2 LQKENI come from the germline V gene. V was pared by 2 bases and J by 4 bases, with 20 bases between. The CDR3 protein is CASSPTVGKGQGYGYTF. For the CDR3, the DNA is TGTGCCAGCTCACCAACCGTCGGGAAGGGCCAAGGCTATGGCTACACCTTC.